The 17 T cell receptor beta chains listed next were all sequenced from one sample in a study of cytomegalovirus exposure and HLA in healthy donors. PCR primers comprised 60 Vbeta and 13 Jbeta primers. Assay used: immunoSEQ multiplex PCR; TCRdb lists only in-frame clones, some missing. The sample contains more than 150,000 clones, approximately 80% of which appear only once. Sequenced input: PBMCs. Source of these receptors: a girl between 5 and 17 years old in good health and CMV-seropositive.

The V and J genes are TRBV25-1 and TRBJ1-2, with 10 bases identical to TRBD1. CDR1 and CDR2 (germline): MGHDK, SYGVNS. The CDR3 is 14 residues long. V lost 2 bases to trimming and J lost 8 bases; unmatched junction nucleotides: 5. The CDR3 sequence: CASSEGGTGVGYTF. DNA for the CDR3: TGTGCCAGCAGTGAAGGGGGGACAGGGGTGGGCTACACCTTC.

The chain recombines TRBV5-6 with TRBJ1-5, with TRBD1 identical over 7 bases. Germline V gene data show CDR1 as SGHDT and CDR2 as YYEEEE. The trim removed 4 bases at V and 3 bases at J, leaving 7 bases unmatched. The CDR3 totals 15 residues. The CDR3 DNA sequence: TGTGCCAGCAGCCGCACGACAGGGTTCAATCAGCCCCAGCATTTT. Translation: CASSRTTGFNQPQHF. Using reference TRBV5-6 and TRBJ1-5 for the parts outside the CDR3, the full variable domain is DAGVTQSPTHLIKTRGQQVTLRCSPKSGHDTVSWYQQALGQGPQFIFQYYEEEERQRGNFPDRFSGHQFPNYSSELNVNALLLGDSALYLCASSRTTGFNQPQHFGDGTRLSIL.

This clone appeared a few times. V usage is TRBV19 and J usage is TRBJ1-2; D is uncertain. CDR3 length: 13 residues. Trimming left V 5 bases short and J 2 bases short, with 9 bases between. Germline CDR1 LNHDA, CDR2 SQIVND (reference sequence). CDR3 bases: TGTGCCAGTAGTTTCCGGTCGAACTATGGCTACACCTTC. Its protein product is CASSFRSNYGYTF. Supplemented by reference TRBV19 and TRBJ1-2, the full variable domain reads DGGITQSPKYLFRKEGQNVTLSCEQNLNHDAMYWYRQDPGQGLRLIYYSQIVNDFQKGDIAEGYSVSREKKESFPLTVTSAQKNPTAFYLCASSFRSNYGYTFGSGTRLTVV.

For the CDR3, the DNA is TGTGCCAGCAGTTTATTGGGCAGGGACACTGAAGCTTTCTTT. Protein: CASSLLGRDTEAFF. The V and J genes are TRBV27 and TRBJ1-1; perhaps TRBD1 as D (5 bases). The length of the CDR3 is 14 residues. Germline V gene data show CDR1 as MNHEY and CDR2 as SMNVEV (reference sequence). Trimming stripped 1 base from V and 3 bases from J, with 9 bases between.

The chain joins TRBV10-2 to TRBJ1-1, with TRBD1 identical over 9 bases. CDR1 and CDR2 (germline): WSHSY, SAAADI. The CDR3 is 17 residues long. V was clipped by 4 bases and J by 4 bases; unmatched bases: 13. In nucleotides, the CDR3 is TGCGCCAGCAGTGGGCCCGGGACAGGGCCGGTGAGCACTGAAGCTTTCTTT. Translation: CASSGPGTGPVSTEAFF.

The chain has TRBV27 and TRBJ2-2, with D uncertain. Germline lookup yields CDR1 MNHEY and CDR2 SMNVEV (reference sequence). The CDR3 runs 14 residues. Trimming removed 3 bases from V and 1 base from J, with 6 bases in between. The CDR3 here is CASSLLVNTGELFF. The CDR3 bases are TGTGCCAGCAGTTTGCTAGTGAACACCGGGGAGCTGTTTTTT.

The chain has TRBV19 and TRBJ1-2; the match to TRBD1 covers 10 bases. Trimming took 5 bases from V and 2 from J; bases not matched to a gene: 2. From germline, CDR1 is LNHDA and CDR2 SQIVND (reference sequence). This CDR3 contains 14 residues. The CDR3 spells CASSLDRGNYGYTF. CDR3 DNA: TGTGCCAGTAGTCTGGACAGGGGGAACTATGGCTACACCTTC.

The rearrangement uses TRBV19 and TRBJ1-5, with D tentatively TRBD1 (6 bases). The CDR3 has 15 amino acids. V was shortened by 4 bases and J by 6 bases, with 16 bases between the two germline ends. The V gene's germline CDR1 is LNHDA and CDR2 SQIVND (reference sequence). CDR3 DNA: TGTGCCAGTAGTAATGCAGGGGAAGGATTTCAGCCCCAGCATTTT. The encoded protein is CASSNAGEGFQPQHF.

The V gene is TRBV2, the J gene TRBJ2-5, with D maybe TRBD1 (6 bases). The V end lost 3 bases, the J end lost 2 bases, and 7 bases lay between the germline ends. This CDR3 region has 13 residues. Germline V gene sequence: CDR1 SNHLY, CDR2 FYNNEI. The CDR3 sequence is CASSDTGQETQYF. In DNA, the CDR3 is TGTGCCAGCAGTGATACAGGGCAAGAGACCCAGTACTTC.

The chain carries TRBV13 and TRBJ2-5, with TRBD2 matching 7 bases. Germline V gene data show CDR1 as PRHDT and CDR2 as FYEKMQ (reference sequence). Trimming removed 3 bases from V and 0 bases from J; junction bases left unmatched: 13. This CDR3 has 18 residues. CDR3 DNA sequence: TGTGCCAGCAGCTTCATAAGGCGGACTAGTAAATACCAAGAGACCCAGTACTTC. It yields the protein CASSFIRRTSKYQETQYF.

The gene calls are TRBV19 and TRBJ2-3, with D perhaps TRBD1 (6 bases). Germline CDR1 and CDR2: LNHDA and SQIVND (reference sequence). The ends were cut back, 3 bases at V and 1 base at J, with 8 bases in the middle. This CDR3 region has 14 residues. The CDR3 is CASSMTGGTDTQYF. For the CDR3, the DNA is TGTGCCAGTAGTATGACAGGAGGCACAGATACGCAGTATTTT.

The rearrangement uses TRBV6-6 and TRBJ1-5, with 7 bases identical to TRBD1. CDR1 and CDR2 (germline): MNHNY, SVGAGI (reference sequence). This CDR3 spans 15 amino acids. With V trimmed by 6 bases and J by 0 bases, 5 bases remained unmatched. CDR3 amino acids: CASSRRGNSNQPQHF. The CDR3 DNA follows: TGTGCCAGCAGCCGCAGGGGGAATAGCAATCAGCCCCAGCATTTT.

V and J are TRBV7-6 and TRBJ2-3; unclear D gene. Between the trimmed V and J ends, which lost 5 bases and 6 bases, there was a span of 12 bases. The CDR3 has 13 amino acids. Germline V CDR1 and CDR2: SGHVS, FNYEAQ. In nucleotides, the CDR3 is TGTGCCAGCAGCCCGACACCTCCGGATACGCAGTATTTT. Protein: CASSPTPPDTQYF.

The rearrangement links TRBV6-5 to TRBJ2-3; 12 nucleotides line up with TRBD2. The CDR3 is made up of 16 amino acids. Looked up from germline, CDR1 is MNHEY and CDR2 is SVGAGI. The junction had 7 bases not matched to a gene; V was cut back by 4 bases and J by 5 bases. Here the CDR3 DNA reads TGTGCCAGCAGTTCACGACTAGCGGGAGCGGGAGATACGCAGTATTTT. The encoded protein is CASSSRLAGAGDTQYF.

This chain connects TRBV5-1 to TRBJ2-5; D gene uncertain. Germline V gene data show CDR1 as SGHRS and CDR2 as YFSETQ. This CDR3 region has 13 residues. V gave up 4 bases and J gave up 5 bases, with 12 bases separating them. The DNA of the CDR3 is TGCGCCAGCAGCCCTGTAGTCCGTGAGACCCAGTACTTC. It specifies CASSPVVRETQYF. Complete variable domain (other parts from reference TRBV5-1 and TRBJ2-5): KAGVTQTPRYLIKTRGQQVTLSCSPISGHRSVSWYQQTPGQGLQFLFEYFSETQRNKGNFPGRFSGRQFSNSRSEMNVSTLELGDSALYLCASSPVVRETQYFGPGTRLLVL.

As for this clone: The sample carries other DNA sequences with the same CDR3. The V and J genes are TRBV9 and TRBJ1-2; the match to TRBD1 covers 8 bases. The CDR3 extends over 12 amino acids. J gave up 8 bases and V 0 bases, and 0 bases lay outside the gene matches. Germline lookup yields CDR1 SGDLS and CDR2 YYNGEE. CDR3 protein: CASSVGQGGYTF. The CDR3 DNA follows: TGTGCCAGCAGCGTAGGACAGGGGGGCTACACCTTC. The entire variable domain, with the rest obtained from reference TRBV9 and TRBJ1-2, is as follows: DSGVTQTPKHLITATGQRVTLRCSPRSGDLSVYWYQQSLDQGLQFLIQYYNGEERAKGNILERFSAQQFPDLHSELNLSSLELGDSALYFCASSVGQGGYTFGSGTRLTVV.

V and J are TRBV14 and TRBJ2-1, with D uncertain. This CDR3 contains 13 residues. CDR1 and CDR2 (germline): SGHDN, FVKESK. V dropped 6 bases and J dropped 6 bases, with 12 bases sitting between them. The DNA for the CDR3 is TGTGCCAGCAGGTTGCGACTGGGCAATGAGCAGTTCTTC. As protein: CASRLRLGNEQFF.